This T cell receptor beta chain was documented in a study of somatic mutations in cytotoxic T cells in rheumatoid arthritis. Whole-study context: The flow sorting of some V beta antibody-stained T-cell populations reached nearly 100% purity, and the sorted populations included V beta1+ cells sequenced for TCRB.

J gave up 5 bases and V 2 bases, and 12 bases lay outside the gene matches. The germline gives CDR1 SGDLS, CDR2 YYNGEE. The CDR3 runs to 17 residues. Regarding this clone: Its antigen is as yet unknown.

Study conclusions and caveats: A largest CD8+ clone above 20% of CD8+ cells occurred in about an eighth of the roughly 60 patients. Rheumatoid arthritis patients and age-matched healthy controls showed no significant difference in CD8+ T-cell clonality.

Repertoires were generated with immunoSEQ multiplex PCR, while TCRdb's copy carries only in-frame clones and drops some. This sample has roughly 6,800 clones, with approximately 77% found just once. V is TRBV9 and J is TRBJ2-1, with 8 bases fitting TRBD1. This specimen was CD8+ T cells sorted from blood, taken at a follow-up visit. The clonotype originates from a woman between 65 and 79 years old with rheumatoid arthritis. In DNA form, the CDR3 reads TGTGCCAGCAGCGTTGGAGACAGGGGAATTTTCGACAATGAGCAGTTCTTC. It specifies CASSVGDRGIFDNEQFF. The full variable domain, in which reference TRBV9 and TRBJ2-1 provide the parts outside the CDR3, is DSGVTQTPKHLITATGQRVTLRCSPRSGDLSVYWYQQSLDQGLQFLIQYYNGEERAKGNILERFSAQQFPDLHSELNLSSLELGDSALYFCASSVGDRGIFDNEQFFGPGTRLTVL.